This T cell receptor (beta chain) appears in the sequencing data of a study of a mutant IDH1 vaccine in newly diagnosed glioma. Study-level results: It seemed that pseudoprogression was not linked to changes in the top peripheral T cell clonotypes.

The time point is: week 47, end of study. One vaccine dose held 300 ug of mutant IDH1 20-mer peptide and came with topical imiquimod. Eight vaccinations were given in weeks 1, 3, 5, 7, 11, 15, 19 and 23. This CDR3 comprises 14 residues. V dropped 3 bases and J dropped 3 bases, with 9 bases sitting between them. Germline assignment: CDR1 LGHNA and CDR2 YSLEER. In regard to this clone: The antigen remains unidentified.

Sequencing used immunoSEQ multiplex PCR; TCRdb keeps in-frame clones, though not all of them. The sample lists approximately 52,000 clones; less than 85% were seen once. Source: PBMCs, taken from a glioma patient whose treatment included an IDH1 peptide vaccine. V and J are TRBV4-3 and TRBJ2-1, with unresolved D. The clonotype originates from a woman between 35 and 50 years old with glioma. Some clones in this sample may be carry-over from other donors' samples. This CDR3 reads CASSQGNDYNEQFF. The CDR3 nucleotides read TGCGCCAGCAGCCAGGGTAACGACTACAATGAGCAGTTCTTC.